The 7 T cell receptor beta chains in this list originate from one sample, sequenced in a study of T-cell reconstitution after alpha-beta-depleted transplantation in children (dated by TCRdb to the mid-2010s). This specimen's treatment or condition label, interpreted: allogeneic hematopoietic cell transplantation with graft depleted of TCRalphabeta T cells and CD19 B cells. The library was generated by PCR. The instrument was an Illumina HiSeq 2500. TCR library preparation used molecular barcoding, with unique molecular identifiers applied to normalize quantification of the TCRbeta repertoire. TCRdb passed the public sequencing reads through fastp at Q25 and MiXCR, retaining productive beta sequences. Entries are consolidated by CDR3 protein sequence, retaining the most common genes and DNA. This sample holds more than 300,000 distinct CDR3 sequences; around 16% were observed only once. In total, the top ten clones hold around 43% of the sample.

This specimen consisted of PBMCs, mostly from graft donor cells, obtained 360 days after TCRalphabeta/CD19-depleted stem cell transplant. All receptors derive from a male patient under 10 years old who had a stem cell transplant for acute lymphoblastic leukemia, so the T cells may come from the graft donor.

In this sample, this clonotype turned up many times. V usage is TRBV5-6 and J usage is TRBJ2-1; possible D gene TRBD1, 6 bases. V gave up 2 bases and J gave up 2 bases, with 8 bases separating them. Germline lookup yields CDR1 SGHDT and CDR2 YYEEEE. The CDR3 extends over 14 amino acids. CDR3 bases: TGTGCCAGCAGCTTCAAGGGGGCCTACAATGAGCAGTTCTTC. Translation gives CASSFKGAYNEQFF.

This clonotype was seen a few times. CDR3 sequence (DNA): TGTGCCAGCAGCTTAGCACTAGGGTACGAGCAGTACTTC. Its protein is CASSLALGYEQYF. This chain uses TRBV7-3 with TRBJ2-7; possibly TRBD2 for D (5 bases). This CDR3 is 13 amino acids long. Between the trimmed V and J ends, which lost 2 bases and 4 bases, there was a span of 9 bases. From germline, CDR1 is SGHTA and CDR2 FQGTGA.

This clonotype was observed a few times. The chain combines TRBV11-3 with TRBJ2-7; D gene uncertain. The length of the CDR3 is 11 residues. Germline CDR1 is SGHNT and CDR2 is YENEEA. V lost 8 bases to trimming and J lost 5 bases, with 10 bases between them. CDR3: CASGLGDEQYF. The CDR3 coding sequence is TGTGCCAGCGGGCTTGGCGACGAGCAGTACTTC.

The rearrangement links TRBV7-9 to TRBJ2-7; D remains unclear. V lost 8 bases and J 0 bases, leaving 14 bases between the germline ends. The CDR3 is 14 residues long. From germline, CDR1 is SEHNR and CDR2 FQNEAQ (reference sequence). CDR3 loop: CASSFPQISYEQYF. CDR3 in DNA: TGTGCCAGCTCCTTCCCCCAGATCTCCTACGAGCAGTACTTC.

The chain is built from TRBV20-1 and TRBJ2-7, with D unclear. Germline values: CDR1 DFQATT, CDR2 SNEGSKA (reference sequence). Trimming took off 4 bases at V and 2 bases at J, with 9 bases between the two ends. This CDR3 is 12 amino acids long. CDR3 protein: CSATSGPYEQYF. The CDR3 bases are TGCAGTGCTACCTCAGGTCCCTACGAGCAGTACTTC.

This clonotype was counted only a few times. The chain recombines TRBV5-1 with TRBJ2-3; D is possibly TRBD2 (5 bases). CDR3 length: 14 amino acids. Trimming left V 5 bases short and J 2 bases short, with 12 bases between. In germline, CDR1 is SGHRS, CDR2 YFSETQ. The CDR3 DNA sequence: TGCGCCAGCAGTTGGTCTAGCTCCACAGATACGCAGTATTTT. Amino acids: CASSWSSSTDTQYF.

This clonotype was seen at least ten times. The chain is built from TRBV12-3 or TRBV12-4 and TRBJ1-2; D gene uncertain. The CDR3 runs to 16 residues. Trimming pared 1 base from V and 4 bases from J, leaving 16 bases between. CDR3 in DNA: TGTGCCAGCAGTTTAGGTCTGGGAATGATCTCCTATGGCTACACCTTC. Protein: CASSLGLGMISYGYTF.